This T cell receptor (beta chain) was sequenced for a study of T cell responses to AZD1222 COVID-19 vaccine. Study overall: Samples with a second dose at about 4 or about 12 weeks were pooled together.

For this clone: As yet, its antigen is unknown.

Sequencing used immunoSEQ multiplex PCR; TCRdb keeps in-frame clones, though not all of them. The table lists under 85,000 clones, around 90% of them singletons, with 24% in the top ten. Study-wide results and limits: CD4 TCRs covered the whole spike, strongest at regions 160-218 and 743-854.

V was trimmed by 0 bases and J by 10 bases, leaving 12 bases between them. The CDR3 length is 13 residues. From germline, CDR1 is LGHDT and CDR2 YNNKEL (reference sequence). This TCR derives from an adult in good health. The chain recombines TRBV3-1 (or the pseudogene TRBV3-2) with TRBJ2-5; D not certain. Sequenced here: peripheral blood, sampled on day 0 of AZD1222 vaccination. CDR3 nucleotides: TGTGCCAGCAGCCAAGACCTCCTCCTGGGCCAGTACTTC. Protein: CASSQDLLLGQYF.